This TCR beta chain was sequenced for a study of blood T cell repertoires in COVID-19. Study in general: Acute and convalescent COVID-19 samples came from the United States, Italy and Spain. Sources were T cells, B-cell-depleted T cells, or PBMCs; the material itself was cDNA or gDNA.

Original processing notes: Reference gene primer amplification gave estimated nucleated cell counts. Data came from immunoSEQ multiplex PCR; TCRdb stores just in-frame clones and leaves some out. That table is the source of V, J and clone size, and D and trimming were worked out from the DNA. The sample consists of 50,000 to 65,000 clones, just over 85% of them appearing once. Germline assignment: CDR1 SQVTM and CDR2 ANQGSEA. V was pared by 6 bases and J by 8 bases, with 15 bases of the junction left unmatched. The CDR3 covers 15 residues. This receptor was obtained from a man aged 40-49 years with acute or convalescent COVID-19. The sequenced sample was peripheral blood. V and J are TRBV29-1 and TRBJ1-2; 10 nucleotides agree with TRBD1. The CDR3 reads CSVRTLTGGQDGYTF. The DNA of the CDR3 is TGCAGCGTGCGAACCCTGACAGGGGGCCAGGACGGCTACACCTTC.